This TCR beta chain was captured in a study of memory CD4+ T cells and cytomegalovirus serostatus. The CDR3 is made up of 14 amino acids. V shed 4 bases, J shed 5 bases, and the junction held 5 bases outside the gene matches. The germline CDR1 and CDR2 sequences are KGHSH and LQKENI. Authors' analysis steps: After removing out-of-frame reads, around 2,000,000 distinct TCRbeta sequences remained. This table comes from immunoSEQ multiplex PCR, and its TCRdb copy is limited to in-frame clones, with some not included. The V and J calls and clone size are taken from that table; D and trimming were inferred from the DNA. Of fewer than 90,000 clones in the sample, approximately 78% were seen once. Single viable CD3+CD4+CD8-CD45RO+ cells were sorted as the memory CD4+ T cells.

The gene calls are TRBV18 and TRBJ2-5; 9 bases map to TRBD1. The sample was memory CD4+ T cells from blood. The receptor comes from an adult in good health and CMV-seropositive. The DNA for the CDR3 is TGTGCCAGCTCACTGGGACAGGGTGGCGAGACCCAGTACTTC. It encodes CASSLGQGGETQYF.